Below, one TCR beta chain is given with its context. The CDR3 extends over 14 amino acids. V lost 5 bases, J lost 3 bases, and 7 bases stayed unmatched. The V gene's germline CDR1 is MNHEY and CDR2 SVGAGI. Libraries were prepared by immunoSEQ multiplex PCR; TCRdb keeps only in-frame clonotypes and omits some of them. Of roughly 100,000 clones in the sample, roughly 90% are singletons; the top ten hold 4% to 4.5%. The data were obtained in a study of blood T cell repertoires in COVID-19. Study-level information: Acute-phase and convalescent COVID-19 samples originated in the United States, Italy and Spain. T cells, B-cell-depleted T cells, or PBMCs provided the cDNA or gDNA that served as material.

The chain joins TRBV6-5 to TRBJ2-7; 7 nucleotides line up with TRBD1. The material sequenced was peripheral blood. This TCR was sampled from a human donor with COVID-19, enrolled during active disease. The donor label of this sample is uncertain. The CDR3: CASSKLTGNYEQYF. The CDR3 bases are TGTGCCAGCAGTAAATTGACAGGGAACTACGAGCAGTACTTC.